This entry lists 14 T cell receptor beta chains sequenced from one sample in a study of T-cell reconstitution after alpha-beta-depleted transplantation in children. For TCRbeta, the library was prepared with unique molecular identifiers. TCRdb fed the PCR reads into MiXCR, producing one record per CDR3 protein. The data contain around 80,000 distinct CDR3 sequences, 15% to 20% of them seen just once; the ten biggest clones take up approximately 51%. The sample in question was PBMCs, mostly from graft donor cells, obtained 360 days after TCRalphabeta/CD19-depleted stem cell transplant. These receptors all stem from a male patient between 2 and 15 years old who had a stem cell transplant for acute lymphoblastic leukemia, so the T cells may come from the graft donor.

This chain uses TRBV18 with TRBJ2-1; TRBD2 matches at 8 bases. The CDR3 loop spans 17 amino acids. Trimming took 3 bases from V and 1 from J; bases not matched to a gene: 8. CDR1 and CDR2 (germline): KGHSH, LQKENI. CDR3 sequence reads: CASSPLGGALSYNEQFF. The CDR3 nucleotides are TGTGCCAGCTCACCTCTCGGGGGGGCCCTATCCTACAATGAGCAGTTCTTC.

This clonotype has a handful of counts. Here the CDR3 reads CASSPRTGGLETQYF. CDR3 nucleotides: TGTGCCAGCAGTCCAAGGACAGGGGGCTTAGAGACCCAGTACTTC. The rearrangement uses TRBV28 and TRBJ2-5; 11 positions agree with TRBD1. V lost 5 bases, J lost 4 bases, and 6 bases stayed unmatched. The germline gives CDR1 MDHEN, CDR2 SYDVKM. The CDR3 has 15 residues. Drawing the rest from reference TRBV28 and TRBJ2-5, the complete variable domain is DVKVTQSSRYLVKRTGEKVFLECVQDMDHENMFWYRQDPGLGLRLIYFSYDVKMKEKGDIPEGYSVSREKKERFSLILESASTNQTSMYLCASSPRTGGLETQYFGPGTRLLVL.

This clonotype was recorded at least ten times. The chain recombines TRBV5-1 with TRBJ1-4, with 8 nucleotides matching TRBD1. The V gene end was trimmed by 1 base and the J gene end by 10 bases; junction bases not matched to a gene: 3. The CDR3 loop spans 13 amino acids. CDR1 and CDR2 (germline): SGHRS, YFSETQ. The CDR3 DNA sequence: TGCGCCAGCAGCTTGTGGCAGGGGGCAAAACTGTTTTTT. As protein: CASSLWQGAKLFF.

In DNA, the CDR3 is TGTGCCACCAGCAAGAGGAGGGAGAGGGCGGCTTATGGCTACACCTTC. Residues: CATSKRRERAAYGYTF. The chain has TRBV15 and TRBJ1-2; D remains unclear. CDR3 length: 16 amino acids. Deletions cut 4 bases from V and 5 bases from J, with 20 bases between. Looked up from germline, CDR1 is LNHNV and CDR2 is YYDKDF (reference sequence).

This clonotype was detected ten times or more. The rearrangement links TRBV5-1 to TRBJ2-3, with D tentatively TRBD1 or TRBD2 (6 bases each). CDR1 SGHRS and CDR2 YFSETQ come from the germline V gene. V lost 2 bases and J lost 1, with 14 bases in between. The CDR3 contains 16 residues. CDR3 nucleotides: TGCGCCAGCAGCTTACAGGGACTCGGGGGCACAGATACGCAGTATTTT. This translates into CASSLQGLGGTDTQYF.

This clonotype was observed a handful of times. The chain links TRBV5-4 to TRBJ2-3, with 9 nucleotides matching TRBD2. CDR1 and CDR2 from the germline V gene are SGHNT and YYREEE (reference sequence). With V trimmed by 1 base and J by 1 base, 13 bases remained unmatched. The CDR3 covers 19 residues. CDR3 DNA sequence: TGTGCCAGCAGCTTGATTAGCGGGAGAGAAGGACTACGCACAGATACGCAGTATTTT. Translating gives CASSLISGREGLRTDTQYF.

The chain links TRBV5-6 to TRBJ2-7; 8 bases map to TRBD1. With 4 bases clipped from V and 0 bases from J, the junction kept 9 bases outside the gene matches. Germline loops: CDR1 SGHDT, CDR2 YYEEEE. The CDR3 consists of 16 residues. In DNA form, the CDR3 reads TGTGCCAGCAGCGGGGCCACAGGGGGACGCTCCTACGAGCAGTACTTC. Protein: CASSGATGGRSYEQYF.

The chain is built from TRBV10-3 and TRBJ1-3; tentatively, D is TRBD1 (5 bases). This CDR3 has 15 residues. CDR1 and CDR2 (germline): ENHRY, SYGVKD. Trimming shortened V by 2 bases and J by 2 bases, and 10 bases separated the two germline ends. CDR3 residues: CAISEQARAGNTIYF. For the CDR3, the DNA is TGTGCCATCAGTGAGCAGGCCAGGGCTGGAAACACCATATATTTT.

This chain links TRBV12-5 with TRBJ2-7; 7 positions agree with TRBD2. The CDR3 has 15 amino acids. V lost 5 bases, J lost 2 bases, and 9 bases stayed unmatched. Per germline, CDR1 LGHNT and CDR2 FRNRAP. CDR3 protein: CASGGRASGTYEQYF. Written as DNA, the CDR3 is TGTGCTAGTGGTGGGCGGGCTAGCGGAACCTACGAGCAGTACTTC.

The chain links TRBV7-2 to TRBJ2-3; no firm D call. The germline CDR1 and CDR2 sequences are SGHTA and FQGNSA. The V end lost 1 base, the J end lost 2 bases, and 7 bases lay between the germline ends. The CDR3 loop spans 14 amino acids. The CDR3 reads CASSLDSYTDTQYF. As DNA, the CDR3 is TGTGCCAGCAGCTTAGACTCGTACACAGATACGCAGTATTTT.

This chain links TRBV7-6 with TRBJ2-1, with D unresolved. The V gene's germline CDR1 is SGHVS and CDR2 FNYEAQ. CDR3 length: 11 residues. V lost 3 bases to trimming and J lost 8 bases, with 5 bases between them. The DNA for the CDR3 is TGTGCCAGCAGCTTTGCTGATGAGCAGTTCTTC. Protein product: CASSFADEQFF.

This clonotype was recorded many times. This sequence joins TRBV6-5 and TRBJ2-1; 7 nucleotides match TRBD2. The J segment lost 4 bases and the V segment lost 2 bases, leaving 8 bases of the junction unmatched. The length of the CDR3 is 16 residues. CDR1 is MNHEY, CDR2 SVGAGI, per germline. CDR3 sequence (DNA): TGTGCCAGCAGTTACAGGCGTACCGGGAGGTACAATGAGCAGTTCTTC. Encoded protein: CASSYRRTGRYNEQFF.

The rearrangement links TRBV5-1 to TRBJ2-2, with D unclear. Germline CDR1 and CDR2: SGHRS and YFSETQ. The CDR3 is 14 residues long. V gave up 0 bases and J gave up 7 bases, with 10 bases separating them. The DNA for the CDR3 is TGCGCCAGCAGCTTGGATTTCCCCGGCGGGGAGCTGTTTTTT. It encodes CASSLDFPGGELFF.

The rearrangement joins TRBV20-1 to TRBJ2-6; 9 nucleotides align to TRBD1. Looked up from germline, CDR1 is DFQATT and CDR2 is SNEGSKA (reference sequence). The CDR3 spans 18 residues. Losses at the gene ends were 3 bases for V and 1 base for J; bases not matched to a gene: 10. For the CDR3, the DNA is TGCAGTGCTAGGGTACAGGGGGCGCAAGGTTCTGGGGCCAACGTCCTGACTTTC. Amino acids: CSARVQGAQGSGANVLTF.